Following are 13 T cell receptor beta chains from one sample sequenced in a study of blood T cell repertoires in COVID-19. Sequenced by immunoSEQ multiplex PCR; TCRdb stores in-frame clones only, minus some. The sample lists around 150,000 clones, approximately 82% occurring once. Sequenced: peripheral blood. The source of these receptors is a woman at least 80 years old with acute or convalescent COVID-19.

This chain joins TRBV11-1 and TRBJ2-1; the match to TRBD2 covers 8 bases. This CDR3 contains 13 residues. The V gene end was trimmed by 7 bases and the J gene end by 9 bases; junction bases not matched to a gene: 8. Germline V lookup: CDR1 SGHAT, CDR2 FQDESV (reference sequence). CDR3 nucleotide sequence: TGTGCCAGCACCGATAGCGGGATAGGTGAGCAGTTCTTC. Translating it yields CASTDSGIGEQFF.

The sample holds a few counts of this clone. The V gene is TRBV21-1, the J gene TRBJ1-2; TRBD1 reflects the table's D call only, with no check against the DNA. TRBV21-1 is reported as a pseudogene. The CDR3 extends over 15 amino acids. CDR3 in amino acids: CASSVWDRGFVGYTF. The CDR3 nucleotides are TGTGCCAGCAGCGTGTGGGACAGGGGGTTCGTAGGCTACACCTTC.

V is TRBV7-7 and J is TRBJ2-1; 8 bases agree with TRBD2. The CDR3 consists of 14 residues. The V gene's germline CDR1 is SSHAT and CDR2 FNYEAQ (reference sequence). Trimming at V came to 5 bases and at J to 6 bases, leaving 6 bases not matched to a gene. CDR3 sequence (DNA): TGTGCCAGCAGCCCGGGACTAGAACGCAATGAGCAGTTCTTC. Translated: CASSPGLERNEQFF. The variable domain in full, completed from reference TRBV7-7 and TRBJ2-1, reads GAGVSQSPRYKVTKRGQDVTLRCDPISSHATLYWYQQALGQGPEFLTYFNYEAQPDKSGLPSDRFSAERPEGSISTLTIQRTEQRDSAMYRCASSPGLERNEQFFGPGTRLTVL.

This chain uses TRBV6-2 or TRBV6-3 with TRBJ2-5, with a tentative D call TRBD1 (8 bases). CDR3 length: 15 amino acids. V dropped 6 bases and J dropped 4 bases, with 18 bases sitting between them. The germline V gene encodes CDR1 MNHEY and CDR2 SVGEGT. The CDR3 loop is CASSSLTGGGETQYF. In DNA, the CDR3 is TGTGCCAGCAGCTCCCTAACAGGGGGGGGAGAGACCCAGTACTTC.

V is TRBV18 and J is TRBJ2-2; 13 nucleotides align to TRBD2. CDR3 length equals 16 residues. Per the germline V gene, CDR1 is KGHSH and CDR2 is LQKENI. Trimming cost V 3 bases and J 4 bases; bases outside gene matches: 2. In nucleotides, the CDR3 is TGTGCCAGCTCACCTAGACTAGCGGGAGGCACCGGGGAGCTGTTTTTT. Residues: CASSPRLAGGTGELFF.

The rearrangement links TRBV5-6 to TRBJ2-5; D is perhaps TRBD2 (6 bases). The CDR3 spans 13 residues. V lost 5 bases and J lost 3, with 11 bases in between. CDR1 SGHDT and CDR2 YYEEEE come from the germline V gene. The CDR3 protein is CASRGGLKETQYF. The CDR3 DNA reads as TGTGCCAGCAGGGGGGGACTCAAAGAGACCCAGTACTTC.

The chain uses TRBV5-1 and TRBJ2-3; 9 bases agree with TRBD2. The V gene's germline CDR1 is SGHRS and CDR2 YFSETQ. The CDR3 runs to 16 residues. With V trimmed by 0 bases and J by 10 bases, 12 bases remained unmatched. For the CDR3, the DNA is TGCGCCAGCAGCTTGGCCCCCCTGACTAGCGGCGGGGCGCAGTATTTT. Residues: CASSLAPLTSGGAQYF.

The chain joins TRBV5-1 to TRBJ1-2, with 7 bases fitting TRBD1. The CDR3 has 13 residues. Trimming took 4 bases from V and 3 from J; bases not matched to a gene: 3. Germline V gives CDR1 SGHRS, CDR2 YFSETQ. CDR3 sequence: CASSPGQDYGYTF. CDR3 coding DNA: TGCGCCAGCAGCCCAGGACAGGACTATGGCTACACCTTC.

The J gene is TRBJ2-3, the V gene TRBV7-6, with 8 bases that match TRBD2. The V gene end was trimmed by 2 bases and the J gene end by 0 bases; junction bases not matched to a gene: 4. The CDR3 totals 16 residues. The germline V gene has CDR1 SGHVS and CDR2 FNYEAQ. CDR3 in amino acids: CASSLMGGRSTDTQYF. DNA for the CDR3: TGTGCCAGCAGCTTAATGGGCGGGAGGAGCACAGATACGCAGTATTTT.

The chain combines TRBV6-4 with TRBJ2-7, with a tentative D call TRBD1 (6 bases). This CDR3 spans 18 amino acids. Germline V gene data show CDR1 as MRHNA and CDR2 as SNTAGT. Trimming cost V 3 bases and J 3 bases, with 24 bases left between them. The CDR3 sequence: CASSDIPPDSPSYYEQYF. DNA for the CDR3: TGTGCCAGCAGTGATATACCCCCGGACAGTCCATCTTACTACGAGCAGTACTTC.

This clone was seen once. Here the CDR3 reads CASSSPGPGGYTF. CDR3 nucleotides: TGTGCCAGCAGTTCGCCGGGCCCGGGGGGCTACACCTTC. This chain joins TRBV12-3 or TRBV12-4 and TRBJ1-2; D is unclear. The CDR3 has 13 residues. Between the trimmed V and J ends, which lost 4 bases and 8 bases, there was a span of 14 bases.

With regard to this clone: Other DNA sequences in this sample translate to the same CDR3. The rearrangement links TRBV9 to TRBJ1-1, with D uncertain. With 0 bases removed from V and 0 bases from J, the gap between germline ends came to 3 bases. The CDR3 has 13 amino acids. Germline V gene sequence: CDR1 SGDLS, CDR2 YYNGEE. The CDR3 loop reads CASSVAVNTEAFF. CDR3 nucleotide sequence: TGTGCCAGCAGCGTAGCCGTGAACACTGAAGCTTTCTTT.

This chain connects TRBV12-3 or TRBV12-4 to TRBJ2-5, with no clear D. The CDR3 length is 12 residues. The germline V and J ends were trimmed by 2 bases and 3 bases, with 4 bases remaining between them. The CDR3 DNA reads TGTGCCAGCAGTTTATCGGAAGAGACCCAGTACTTC. Its translation: CASSLSEETQYF.